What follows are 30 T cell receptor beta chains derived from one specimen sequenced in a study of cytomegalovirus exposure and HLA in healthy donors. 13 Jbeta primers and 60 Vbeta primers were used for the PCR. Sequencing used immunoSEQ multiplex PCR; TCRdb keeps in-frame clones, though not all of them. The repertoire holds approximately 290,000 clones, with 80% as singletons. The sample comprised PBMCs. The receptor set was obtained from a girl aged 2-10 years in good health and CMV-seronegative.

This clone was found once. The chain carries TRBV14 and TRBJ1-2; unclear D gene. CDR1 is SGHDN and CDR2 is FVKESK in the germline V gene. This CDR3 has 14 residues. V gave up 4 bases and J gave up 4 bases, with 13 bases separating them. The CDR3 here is CASSPGGVAYGYTF. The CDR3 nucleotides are TGTGCCAGCAGCCCCGGCGGGGTTGCCTATGGCTACACCTTC.

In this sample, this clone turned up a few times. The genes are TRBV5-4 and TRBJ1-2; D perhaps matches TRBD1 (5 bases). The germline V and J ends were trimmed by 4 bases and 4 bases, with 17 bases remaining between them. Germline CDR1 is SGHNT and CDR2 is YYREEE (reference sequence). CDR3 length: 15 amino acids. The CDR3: CASSPSGGGGYGYTF. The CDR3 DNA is TGTGCCAGCAGCCCCTCGGGGGGAGGAGGCTATGGCTACACCTTC.

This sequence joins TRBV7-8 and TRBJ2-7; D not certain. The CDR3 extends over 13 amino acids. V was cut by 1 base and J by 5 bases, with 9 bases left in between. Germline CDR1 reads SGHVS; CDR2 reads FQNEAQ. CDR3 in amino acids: CASSLVQKNEQYF. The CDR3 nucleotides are TGTGCCAGCAGCTTAGTACAGAAAAACGAGCAGTACTTC.

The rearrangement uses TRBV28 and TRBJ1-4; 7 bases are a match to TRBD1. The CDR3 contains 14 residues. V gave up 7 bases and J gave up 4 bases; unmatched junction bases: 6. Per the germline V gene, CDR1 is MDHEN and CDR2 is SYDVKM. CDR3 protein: CASTRGRGNEKLFF. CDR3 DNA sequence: TGTGCCAGCACGAGGGGGCGAGGTAATGAAAAACTGTTTTTT.

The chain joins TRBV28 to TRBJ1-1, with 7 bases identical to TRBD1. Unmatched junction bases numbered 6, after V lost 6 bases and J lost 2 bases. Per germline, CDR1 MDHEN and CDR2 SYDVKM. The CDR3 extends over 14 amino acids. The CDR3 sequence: CASSPGTVNTEAFF. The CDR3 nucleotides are TGTGCCAGCAGCCCCGGGACAGTTAACACTGAAGCTTTCTTT.

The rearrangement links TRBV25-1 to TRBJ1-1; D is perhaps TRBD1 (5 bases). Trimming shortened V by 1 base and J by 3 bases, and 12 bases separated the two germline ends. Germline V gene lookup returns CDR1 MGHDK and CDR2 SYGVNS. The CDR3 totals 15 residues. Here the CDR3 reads CASSEWVKGDTEAFF. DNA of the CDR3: TGTGCCAGCAGTGAATGGGTGAAAGGGGACACTGAAGCTTTCTTT.

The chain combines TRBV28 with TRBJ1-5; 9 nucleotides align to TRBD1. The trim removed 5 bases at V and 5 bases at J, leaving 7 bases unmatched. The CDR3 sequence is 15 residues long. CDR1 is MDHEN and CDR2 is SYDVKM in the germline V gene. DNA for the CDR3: TGTGCCAGCAGTCCCCCGGGACAGGGATATCAGCCCCAGCATTTT. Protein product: CASSPPGQGYQPQHF. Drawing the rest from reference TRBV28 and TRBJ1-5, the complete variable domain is DVKVTQSSRYLVKRTGEKVFLECVQDMDHENMFWYRQDPGLGLRLIYFSYDVKMKEKGDIPEGYSVSREKKERFSLILESASTNQTSMYLCASSPPGQGYQPQHFGDGTRLSIL.

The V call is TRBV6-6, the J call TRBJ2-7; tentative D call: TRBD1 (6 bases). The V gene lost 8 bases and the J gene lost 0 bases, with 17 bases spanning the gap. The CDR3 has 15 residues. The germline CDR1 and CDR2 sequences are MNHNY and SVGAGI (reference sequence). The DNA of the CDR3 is TGTGCCAGCGCTCGAACAGGGCCCCTCTCCTACGAGCAGTACTTC. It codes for CASARTGPLSYEQYF.

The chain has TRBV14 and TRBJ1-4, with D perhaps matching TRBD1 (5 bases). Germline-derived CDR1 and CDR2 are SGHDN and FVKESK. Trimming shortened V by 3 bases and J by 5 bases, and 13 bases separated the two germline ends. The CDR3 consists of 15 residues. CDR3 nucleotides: TGTGCCAGCAGCCAGCGTATCAGGGTGAATGAAAAACTGTTTTTT. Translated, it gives CASSQRIRVNEKLFF.

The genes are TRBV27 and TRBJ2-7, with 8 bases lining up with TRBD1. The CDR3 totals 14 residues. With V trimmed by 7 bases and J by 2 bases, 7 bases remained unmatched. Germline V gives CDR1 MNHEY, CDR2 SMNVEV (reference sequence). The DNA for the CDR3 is TGTGCCAGCAAATCCGGGACAGGTACCTACGAGCAGTACTTC. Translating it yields CASKSGTGTYEQYF.

The CDR3 loop reads CASGSGSNNEQFF. In DNA, the CDR3 is TGTGCCAGCGGATCCGGGTCAAACAATGAGCAGTTCTTC. This chain joins TRBV5-4 and TRBJ2-1, with D unclear. The CDR3 is made up of 13 amino acids. Germline V gene sequence: CDR1 SGHNT, CDR2 YYREEE (reference sequence). Trimming removed 7 bases from V and 5 bases from J, with 13 bases in between.

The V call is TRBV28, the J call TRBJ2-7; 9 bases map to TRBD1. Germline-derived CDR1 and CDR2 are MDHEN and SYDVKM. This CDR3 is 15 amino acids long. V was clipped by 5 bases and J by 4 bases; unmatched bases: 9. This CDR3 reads CASSPNRGRGYEQYF. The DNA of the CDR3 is TGTGCCAGCAGTCCCAACAGGGGGCGCGGTTACGAGCAGTACTTC. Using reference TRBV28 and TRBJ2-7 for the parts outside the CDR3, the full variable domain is DVKVTQSSRYLVKRTGEKVFLECVQDMDHENMFWYRQDPGLGLRLIYFSYDVKMKEKGDIPEGYSVSREKKERFSLILESASTNQTSMYLCASSPNRGRGYEQYFGPGTRLTVT.

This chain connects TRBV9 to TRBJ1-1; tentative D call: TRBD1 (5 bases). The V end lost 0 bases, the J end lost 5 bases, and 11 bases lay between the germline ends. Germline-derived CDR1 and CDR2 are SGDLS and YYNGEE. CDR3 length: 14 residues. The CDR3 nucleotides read TGTGCCAGCAGCGTAGGTGGAGGGGAAACTGAAGCTTTCTTT. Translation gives CASSVGGGETEAFF. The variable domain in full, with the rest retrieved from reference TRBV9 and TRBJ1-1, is DSGVTQTPKHLITATGQRVTLRCSPRSGDLSVYWYQQSLDQGLQFLIQYYNGEERAKGNILERFSAQQFPDLHSELNLSSLELGDSALYFCASSVGGGETEAFFGQGTRLTVV.

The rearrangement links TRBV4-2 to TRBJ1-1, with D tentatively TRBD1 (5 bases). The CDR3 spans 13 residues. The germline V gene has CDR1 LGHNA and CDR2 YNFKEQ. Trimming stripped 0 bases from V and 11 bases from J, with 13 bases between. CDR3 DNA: TGTGCCAGCAGCCAAGAATGGCGGGGGGAGGCTTTCTTT. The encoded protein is CASSQEWRGEAFF.

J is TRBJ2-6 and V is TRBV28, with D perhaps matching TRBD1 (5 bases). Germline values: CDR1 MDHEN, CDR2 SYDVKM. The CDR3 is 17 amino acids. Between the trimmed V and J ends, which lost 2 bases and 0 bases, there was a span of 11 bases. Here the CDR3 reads CASSLKGRSSGANVLTF. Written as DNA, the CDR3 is TGTGCCAGCAGTTTAAAGGGGCGCAGCTCTGGGGCCAACGTCCTGACTTTC. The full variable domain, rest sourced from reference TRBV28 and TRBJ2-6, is DVKVTQSSRYLVKRTGEKVFLECVQDMDHENMFWYRQDPGLGLRLIYFSYDVKMKEKGDIPEGYSVSREKKERFSLILESASTNQTSMYLCASSLKGRSSGANVLTFGAGSRLTVL.

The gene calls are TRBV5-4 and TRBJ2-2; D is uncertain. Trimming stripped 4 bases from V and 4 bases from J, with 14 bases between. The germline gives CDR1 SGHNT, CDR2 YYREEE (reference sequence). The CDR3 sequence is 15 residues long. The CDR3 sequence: CASSPSTPGTGELFF. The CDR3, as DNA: TGTGCCAGCAGCCCTTCTACCCCGGGCACCGGGGAGCTGTTTTTT.

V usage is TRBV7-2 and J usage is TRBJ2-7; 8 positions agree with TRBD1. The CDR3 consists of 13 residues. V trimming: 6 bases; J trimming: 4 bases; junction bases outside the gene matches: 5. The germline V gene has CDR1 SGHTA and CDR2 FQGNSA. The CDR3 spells CASSGQGGYEQYF. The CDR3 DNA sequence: TGTGCCAGCAGTGGACAGGGCGGTTACGAGCAGTACTTC.

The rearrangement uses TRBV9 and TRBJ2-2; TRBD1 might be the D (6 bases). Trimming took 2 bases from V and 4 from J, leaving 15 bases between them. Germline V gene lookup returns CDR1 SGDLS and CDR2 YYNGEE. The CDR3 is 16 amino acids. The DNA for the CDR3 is TGTGCCAGCAGCGTTGGGGTCAGGGGTCGCACCGGGGAGCTGTTTTTT. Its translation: CASSVGVRGRTGELFF.

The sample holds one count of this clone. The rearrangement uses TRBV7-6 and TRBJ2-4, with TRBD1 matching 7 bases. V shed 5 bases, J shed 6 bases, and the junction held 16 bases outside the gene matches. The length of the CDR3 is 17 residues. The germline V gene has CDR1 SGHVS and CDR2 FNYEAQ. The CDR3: CASSPDLTGMGANIQYF. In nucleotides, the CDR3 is TGTGCCAGCAGCCCTGACCTGACAGGGATGGGTGCAAACATTCAGTACTTC.

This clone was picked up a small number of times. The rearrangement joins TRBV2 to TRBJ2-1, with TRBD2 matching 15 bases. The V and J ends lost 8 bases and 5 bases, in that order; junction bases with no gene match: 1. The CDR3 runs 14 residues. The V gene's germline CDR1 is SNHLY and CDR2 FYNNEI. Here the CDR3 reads CASWTSGGDNEQFF. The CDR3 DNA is TGTGCCAGCTGGACTAGCGGGGGGGACAATGAGCAGTTCTTC.

CDR3 amino acids: CASSPQDKGYEQYF. CDR3 nucleotides: TGCGCCAGCAGCCCACAGGACAAGGGCTACGAGCAGTACTTC. V gene TRBV5-1 combines with J gene TRBJ2-7, with D possibly TRBD1 on 5 matching bases. CDR3 length: 14 amino acids. CDR1 and CDR2 from the germline V gene are SGHRS and YFSETQ. The V end lost 4 bases, the J end lost 3 bases, and 14 bases lay between the germline ends.

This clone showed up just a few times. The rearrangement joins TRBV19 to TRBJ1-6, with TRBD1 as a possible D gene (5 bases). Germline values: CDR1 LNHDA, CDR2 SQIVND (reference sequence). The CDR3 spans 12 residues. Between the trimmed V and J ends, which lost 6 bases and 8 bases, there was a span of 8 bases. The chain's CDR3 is CASRQQDSPLHF. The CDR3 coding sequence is TGTGCCAGTAGACAACAGGATTCACCCCTCCACTTT.

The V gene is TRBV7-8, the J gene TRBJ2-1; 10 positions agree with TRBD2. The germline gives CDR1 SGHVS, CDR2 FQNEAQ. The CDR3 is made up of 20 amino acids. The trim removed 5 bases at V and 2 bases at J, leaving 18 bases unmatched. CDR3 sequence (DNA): TGTGCCAGCAGCCCTCGTTTTCGTCTAGCGGGGGACCAGCCCTACAATGAGCAGTTCTTC. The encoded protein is CASSPRFRLAGDQPYNEQFF.

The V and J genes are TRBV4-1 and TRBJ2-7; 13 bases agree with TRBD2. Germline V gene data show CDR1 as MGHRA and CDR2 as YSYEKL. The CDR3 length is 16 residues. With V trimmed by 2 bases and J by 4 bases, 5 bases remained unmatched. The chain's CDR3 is CASSQPGTSGAYEQYF. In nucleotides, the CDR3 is TGCGCCAGCAGCCAACCCGGGACTAGCGGGGCTTACGAGCAGTACTTC.

For the CDR3, the DNA is TGTGCCAGCAGTTTAGAGGGGGCGCCGGCTGAAGAAAAACTGTTTTTT. This translates into CASSLEGAPAEEKLFF. V usage is TRBV28 and J usage is TRBJ1-4; TRBD1 aligns across 7 bases. Germline V gene lookup returns CDR1 MDHEN and CDR2 SYDVKM. Germline trimming cut 2 bases from V and 8 bases from J; bases unmatched to any gene: 11. The CDR3 consists of 16 residues.

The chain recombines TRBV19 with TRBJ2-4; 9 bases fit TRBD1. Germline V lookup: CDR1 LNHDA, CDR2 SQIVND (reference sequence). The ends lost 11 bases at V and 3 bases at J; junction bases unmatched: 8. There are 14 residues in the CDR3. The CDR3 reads CAGYRDRDKNIQYF. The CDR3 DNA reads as TGTGCCGGTTACCGGGACAGGGACAAAAACATTCAGTACTTC.

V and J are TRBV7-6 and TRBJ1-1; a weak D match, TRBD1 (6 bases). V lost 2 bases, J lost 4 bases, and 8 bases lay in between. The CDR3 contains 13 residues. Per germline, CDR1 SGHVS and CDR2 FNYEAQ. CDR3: CASSLTTGTEAFF. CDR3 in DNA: TGTGCCAGCAGCTTAACGACAGGCACTGAAGCTTTCTTT.

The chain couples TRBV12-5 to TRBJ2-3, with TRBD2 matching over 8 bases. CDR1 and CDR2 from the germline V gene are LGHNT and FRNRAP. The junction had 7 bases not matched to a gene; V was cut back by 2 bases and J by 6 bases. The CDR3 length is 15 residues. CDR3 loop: CASGLFRGGLDTQYF. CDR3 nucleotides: TGTGCTAGTGGTTTGTTCCGGGGGGGCCTGGATACGCAGTATTTT.

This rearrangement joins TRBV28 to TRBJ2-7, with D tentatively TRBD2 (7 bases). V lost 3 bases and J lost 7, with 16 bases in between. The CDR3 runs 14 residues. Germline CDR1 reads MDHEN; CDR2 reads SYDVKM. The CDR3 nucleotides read TGTGCCAGCAGTTTCTCGGGGGGCCTGTGGGAGCAGTACTTC. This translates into CASSFSGGLWEQYF.

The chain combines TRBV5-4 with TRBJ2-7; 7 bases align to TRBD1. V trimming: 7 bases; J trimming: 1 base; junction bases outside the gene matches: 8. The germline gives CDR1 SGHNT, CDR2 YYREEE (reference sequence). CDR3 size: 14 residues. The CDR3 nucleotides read TGTGCCAGCGCGTCCGGGACAGCTTCCTACGAGCAGTACTTC. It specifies CASASGTASYEQYF. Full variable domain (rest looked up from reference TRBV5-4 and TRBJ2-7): ETGVTQSPTHLIKTRGQQVTLRCSSQSGHNTVSWYQQALGQGPQFIFQYYREEENGRGNFPPRFSGLQFPNYSSELNVNALELDDSALYLCASASGTASYEQYFGPGTRLTVT.